The next 2 T cell receptor beta chains were all read from a single sample in a study of radiation and T cells in renal cell carcinoma (dated by TCRdb to the early 2020s). The time point label of this sample denotes: blood 2 weeks post-SBRT. What this sample's treatment or condition label stands for: 15 Gy SBRT to primary tumor, nephrectomy 4 weeks later. The library came from the immunoSEQ multiplex PCR assay. In TCRdb, the immuneACCESS table is reduced to in-frame sequences with V and J assigned. These tables do not hold every clone; where another copy was compared, an unresolved V gene accounts for under half, and the others remain unexplained. This sample lists 150,000 or so clones; roughly 87% were detected once. The ten top clones hold roughly 13% of the sample. The sequences come from blood, collected from a patient whose treatment included radiotherapy and nephrectomy. The receptors shown here come from a woman in her forties or fifties with renal cell carcinoma.

Note on this clone: Its ends do not fully match the called genes, so a read error is possible. The chain is built from TRBV7-7 and TRBJ2-5, with D perhaps TRBD2 (5 bases). CDR1 and CDR2 (germline): SSHAT, FNYEAQ (reference sequence). This CDR3 comprises 16 residues. CDR3 loop: CASSLAGGKGAETQYF. CDR3 nucleotides: TGTGCTAGCAGCTTAGCTGGAGGCAAAGGAGCGGAGACCCAGTACTTC.

The chain combines TRBV5-1 with TRBJ2-5; D unclear. There are 12 residues in the CDR3. With 3 bases removed from V and 5 bases from J, the gap between germline ends came to 8 bases. Per germline, CDR1 SGHRS and CDR2 YFSETQ. In nucleotides, the CDR3 is TGCGCCAGCAGCTGGGCAACGGAGACCCAGTACTTC. This codes for CASSWATETQYF.